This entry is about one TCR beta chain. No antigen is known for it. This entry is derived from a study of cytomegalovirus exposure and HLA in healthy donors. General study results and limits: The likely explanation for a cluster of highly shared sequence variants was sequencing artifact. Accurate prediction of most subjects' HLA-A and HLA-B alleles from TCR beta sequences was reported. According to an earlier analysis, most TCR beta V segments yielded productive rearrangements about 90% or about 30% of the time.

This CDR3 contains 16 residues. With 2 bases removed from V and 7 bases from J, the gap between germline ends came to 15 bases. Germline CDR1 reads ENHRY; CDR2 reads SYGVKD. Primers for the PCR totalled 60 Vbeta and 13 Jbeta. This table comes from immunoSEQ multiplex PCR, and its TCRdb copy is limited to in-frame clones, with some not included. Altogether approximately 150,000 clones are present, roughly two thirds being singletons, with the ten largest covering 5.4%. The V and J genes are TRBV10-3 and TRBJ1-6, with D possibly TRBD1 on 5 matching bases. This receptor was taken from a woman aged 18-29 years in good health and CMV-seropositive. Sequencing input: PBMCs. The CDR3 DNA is TGTGCCATCAGTGAGACGAAGGACGGGGGGAATTCACCCCTCCACTTT. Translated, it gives CAISETKDGGNSPLHF.